Listed here is a single TCR beta chain. Its target is not known. Treatment meaning: roughly nine-day PBMC culture with coronavirus spike peptide pools or control peptides (ViraFEST assay). The data were taken from a study of vaccination and CD4 T cells after COVID-19. Broader study findings: Within the convalescent patients, spike mono-reactivity was found in 304 of 307 vaccine-specific clones.

The assay that was used to sequence DNA from cultured CD4+ T cells was the Oncomine TCR Beta short-read assay. A single record per CDR3 protein comes from TCRdb applying MiXCR to the PCR reads. The table includes about 15,000 distinct CDR3 sequences, 50% to 60% detected once. The germline CDR1 and CDR2 sequences are SGHTA and FQGNSA. This CDR3 has 17 residues. V shed 0 bases and J shed 0 bases, with 14 bases lying between them. The sequence was collected from a human donor who had recovered from COVID-19. V is TRBV7-2 and J is TRBJ1-2; D gene ambiguous. Material: CD4+ T cells from blood, cultured in vitro. The CDR3 bases are TGTGCCAGCAGCTTAGCGACCCCTGGGCAGACTAACTATGGCTACACCTTC. As protein: CASSLATPGQTNYGYTF.